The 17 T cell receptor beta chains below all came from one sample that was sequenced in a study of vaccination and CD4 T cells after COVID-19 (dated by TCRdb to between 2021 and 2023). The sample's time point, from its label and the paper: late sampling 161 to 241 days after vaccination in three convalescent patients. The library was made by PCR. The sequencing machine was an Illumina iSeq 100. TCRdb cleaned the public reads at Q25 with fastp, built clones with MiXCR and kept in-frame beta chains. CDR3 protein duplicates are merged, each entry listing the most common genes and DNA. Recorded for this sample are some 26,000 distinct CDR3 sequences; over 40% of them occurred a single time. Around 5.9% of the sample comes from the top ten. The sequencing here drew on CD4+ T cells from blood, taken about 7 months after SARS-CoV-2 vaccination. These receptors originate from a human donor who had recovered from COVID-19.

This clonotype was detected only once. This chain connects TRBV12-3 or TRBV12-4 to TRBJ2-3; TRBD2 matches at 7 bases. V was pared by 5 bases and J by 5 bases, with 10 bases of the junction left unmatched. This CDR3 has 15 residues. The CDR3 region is CASSERTRLKDTQYF. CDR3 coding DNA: TGTGCCAGCAGTGAAAGGACTAGATTAAAAGATACGCAGTATTTT.

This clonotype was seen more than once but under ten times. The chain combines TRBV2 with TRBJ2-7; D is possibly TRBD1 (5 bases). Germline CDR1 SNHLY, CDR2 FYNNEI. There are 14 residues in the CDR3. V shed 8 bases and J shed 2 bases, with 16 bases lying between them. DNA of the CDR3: TGTGCCAGCTCCCCCAGACAGCAGGCCTACGAGCAGTACTTC. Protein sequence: CASSPRQQAYEQYF.

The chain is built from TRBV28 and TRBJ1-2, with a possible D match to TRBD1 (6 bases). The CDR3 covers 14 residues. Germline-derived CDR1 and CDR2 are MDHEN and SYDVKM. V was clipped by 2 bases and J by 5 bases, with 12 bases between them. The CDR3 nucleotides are TGTGCCAGCAGTTTAACGCAGGGGCTTTATGGCTACACCTTC. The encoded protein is CASSLTQGLYGYTF.

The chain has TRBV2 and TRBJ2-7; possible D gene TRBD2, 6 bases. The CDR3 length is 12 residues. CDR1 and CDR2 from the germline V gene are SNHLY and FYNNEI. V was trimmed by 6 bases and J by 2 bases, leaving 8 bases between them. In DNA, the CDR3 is TGTGCCAGCAGGGGGGGTACCTACGAGCAGTACTTC. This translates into CASRGGTYEQYF.

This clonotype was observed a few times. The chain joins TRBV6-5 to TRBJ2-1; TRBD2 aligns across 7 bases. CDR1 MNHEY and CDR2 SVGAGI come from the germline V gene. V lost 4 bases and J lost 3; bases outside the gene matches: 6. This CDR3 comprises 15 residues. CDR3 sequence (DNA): TGTGCCAGCAGTTTCGGGACTATGGTCTACAATGAGCAGTTCTTC. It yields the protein CASSFGTMVYNEQFF.

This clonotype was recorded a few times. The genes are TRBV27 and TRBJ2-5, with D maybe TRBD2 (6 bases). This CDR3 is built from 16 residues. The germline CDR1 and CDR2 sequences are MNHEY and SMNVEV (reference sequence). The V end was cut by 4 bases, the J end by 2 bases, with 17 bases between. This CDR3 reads CASSSPRLAGQETQYF. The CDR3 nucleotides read TGTGCCAGCAGTTCCCCTCGTTTGGCGGGACAAGAGACCCAGTACTTC.

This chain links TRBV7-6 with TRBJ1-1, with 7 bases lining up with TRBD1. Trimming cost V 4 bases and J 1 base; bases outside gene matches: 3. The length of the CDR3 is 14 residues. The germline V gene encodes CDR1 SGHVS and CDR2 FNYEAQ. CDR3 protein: CASSSYRGNTEAFF. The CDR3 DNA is TGTGCCAGCAGCTCTTACAGGGGGAACACTGAAGCTTTCTTT.

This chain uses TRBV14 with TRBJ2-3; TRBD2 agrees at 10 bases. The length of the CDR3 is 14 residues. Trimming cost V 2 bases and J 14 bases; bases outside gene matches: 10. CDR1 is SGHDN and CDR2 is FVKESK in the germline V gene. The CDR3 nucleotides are TGTGCCAGCAGCCAACCCCCCCCTAGCGGGAGAAGGTATTTT. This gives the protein CASSQPPPSGRRYF.

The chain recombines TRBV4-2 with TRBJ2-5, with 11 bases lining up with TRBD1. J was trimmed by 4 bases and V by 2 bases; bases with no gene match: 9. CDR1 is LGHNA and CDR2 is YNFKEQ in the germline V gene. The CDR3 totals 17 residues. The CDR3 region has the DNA TGTGCCAGCAGCCAAAAGGGCCCGGGACAGGGGGGAGAGACCCAGTACTTC. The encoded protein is CASSQKGPGQGGETQYF.

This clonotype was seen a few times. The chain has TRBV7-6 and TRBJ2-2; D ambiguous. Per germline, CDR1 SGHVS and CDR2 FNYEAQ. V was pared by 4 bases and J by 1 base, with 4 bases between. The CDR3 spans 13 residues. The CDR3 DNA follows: TGTGCCAGCAGCTGGGGGAACACCGGGGAGCTGTTTTTT. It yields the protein CASSWGNTGELFF.

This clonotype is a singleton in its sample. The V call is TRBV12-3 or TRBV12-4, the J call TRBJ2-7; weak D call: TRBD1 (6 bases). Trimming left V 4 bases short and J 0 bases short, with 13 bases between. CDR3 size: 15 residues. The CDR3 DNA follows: TGTGCCAGCAGTTGGAATGGGGGCGCCTCCTACGAGCAGTACTTC. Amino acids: CASSWNGGASYEQYF.

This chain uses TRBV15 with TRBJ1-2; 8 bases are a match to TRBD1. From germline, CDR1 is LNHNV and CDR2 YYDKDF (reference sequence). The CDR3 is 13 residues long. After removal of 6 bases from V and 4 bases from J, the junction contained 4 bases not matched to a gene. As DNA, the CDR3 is TGTGCCACCAGGCAGGGGGCAAGCTATGGCTACACCTTC. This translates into CATRQGASYGYTF.

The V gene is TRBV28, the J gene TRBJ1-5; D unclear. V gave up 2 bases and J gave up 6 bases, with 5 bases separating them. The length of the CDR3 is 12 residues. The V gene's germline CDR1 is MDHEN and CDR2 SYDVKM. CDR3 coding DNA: TGTGCCAGCAGTTTACTCGGTCAGCCCCAGCATTTT. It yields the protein CASSLLGQPQHF.

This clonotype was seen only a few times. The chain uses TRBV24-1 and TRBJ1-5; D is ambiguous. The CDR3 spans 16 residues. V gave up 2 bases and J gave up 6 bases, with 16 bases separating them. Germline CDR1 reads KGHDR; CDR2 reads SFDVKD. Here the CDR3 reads CATSDSKGEGSQPQHF. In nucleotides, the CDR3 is TGTGCCACCAGTGATTCCAAGGGCGAAGGAAGTCAGCCCCAGCATTTT.

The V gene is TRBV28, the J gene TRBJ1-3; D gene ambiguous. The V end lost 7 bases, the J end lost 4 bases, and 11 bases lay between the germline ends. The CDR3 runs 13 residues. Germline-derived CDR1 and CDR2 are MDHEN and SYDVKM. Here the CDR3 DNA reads TGTGCCAGCACCCTAAGGCCAGGAAACACCATATATTTT. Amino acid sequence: CASTLRPGNTIYF.

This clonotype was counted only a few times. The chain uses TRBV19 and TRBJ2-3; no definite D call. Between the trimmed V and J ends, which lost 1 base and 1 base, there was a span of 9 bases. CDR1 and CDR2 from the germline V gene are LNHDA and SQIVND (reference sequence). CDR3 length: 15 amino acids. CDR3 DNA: TGTGCCAGTAGTATAGTTTCCAGCGGCACAGATACGCAGTATTTT. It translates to CASSIVSSGTDTQYF. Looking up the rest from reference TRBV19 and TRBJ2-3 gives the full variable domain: DGGITQSPKYLFRKEGQNVTLSCEQNLNHDAMYWYRQDPGQGLRLIYYSQIVNDFQKGDIAEGYSVSREKKESFPLTVTSAQKNPTAFYLCASSIVSSGTDTQYFGPGTRLTVL.

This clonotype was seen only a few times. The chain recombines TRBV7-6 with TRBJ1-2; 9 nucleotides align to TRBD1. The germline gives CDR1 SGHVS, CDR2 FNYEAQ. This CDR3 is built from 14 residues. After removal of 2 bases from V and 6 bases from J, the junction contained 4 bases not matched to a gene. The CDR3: CASSLTWTGDGYTF. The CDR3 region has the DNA TGTGCCAGCAGCTTAACCTGGACAGGGGATGGCTACACCTTC. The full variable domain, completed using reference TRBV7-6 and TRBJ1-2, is GAGVSQSPRYKVTKRGQDVALRCDPISGHVSLYWYRQALGQGPEFLTYFNYEAQQDKSGLPNDRFSAERPEGSISTLTIQRTEQRDSAMYRCASSLTWTGDGYTFGSGTRLTVV.